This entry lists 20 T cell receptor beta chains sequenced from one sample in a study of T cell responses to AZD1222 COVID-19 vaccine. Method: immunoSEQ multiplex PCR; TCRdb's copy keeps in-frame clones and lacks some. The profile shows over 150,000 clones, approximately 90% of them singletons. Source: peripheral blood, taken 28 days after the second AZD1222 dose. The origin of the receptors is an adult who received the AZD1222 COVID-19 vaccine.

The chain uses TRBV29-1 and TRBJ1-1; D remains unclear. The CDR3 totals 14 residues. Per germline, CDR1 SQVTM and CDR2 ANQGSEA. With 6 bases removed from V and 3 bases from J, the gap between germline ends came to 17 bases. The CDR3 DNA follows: TGCAGCGTCTTTTGGAGGGAACGGTACACTGAAGCTTTCTTT. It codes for CSVFWRERYTEAFF.

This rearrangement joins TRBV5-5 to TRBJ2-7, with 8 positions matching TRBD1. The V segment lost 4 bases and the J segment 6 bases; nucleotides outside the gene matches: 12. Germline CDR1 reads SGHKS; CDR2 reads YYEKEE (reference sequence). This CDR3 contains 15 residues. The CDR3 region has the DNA TGTGCCAGCAGCCGACTACAGGGGGATGCGGGCGAGCAGTACTTC. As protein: CASSRLQGDAGEQYF.

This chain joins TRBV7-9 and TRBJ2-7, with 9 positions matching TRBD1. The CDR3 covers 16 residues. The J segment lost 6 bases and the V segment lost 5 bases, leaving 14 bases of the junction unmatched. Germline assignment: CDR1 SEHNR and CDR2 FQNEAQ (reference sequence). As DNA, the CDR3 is TGTGCCAGCAGCCCTCAGGTCAGCGGGACAGGGATCGAGCAGTACTTC. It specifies CASSPQVSGTGIEQYF. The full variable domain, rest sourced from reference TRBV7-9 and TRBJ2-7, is DTGVSQNPRHKITKRGQNVTFRCDPISEHNRLYWYRQTLGQGPEFLTYFQNEAQLEKSRLLSDRFSAERPKGSFSTLEIQRTEQGDSAMYLCASSPQVSGTGIEQYFGPGTRLTVT.

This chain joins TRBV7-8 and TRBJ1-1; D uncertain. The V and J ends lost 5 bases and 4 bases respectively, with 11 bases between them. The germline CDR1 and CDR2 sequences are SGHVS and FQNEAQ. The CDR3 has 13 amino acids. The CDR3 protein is CASSLGGGTEAFF. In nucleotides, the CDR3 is TGTGCCAGCAGCCTGGGAGGCGGCACTGAAGCTTTCTTT.

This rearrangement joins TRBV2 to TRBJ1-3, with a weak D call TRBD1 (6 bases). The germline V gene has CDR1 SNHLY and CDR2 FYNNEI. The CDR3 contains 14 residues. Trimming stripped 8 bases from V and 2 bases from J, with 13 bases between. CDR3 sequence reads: CASCAQGTGNTIYF. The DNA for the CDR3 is TGTGCCAGCTGCGCCCAGGGGACTGGAAACACCATATATTTT.

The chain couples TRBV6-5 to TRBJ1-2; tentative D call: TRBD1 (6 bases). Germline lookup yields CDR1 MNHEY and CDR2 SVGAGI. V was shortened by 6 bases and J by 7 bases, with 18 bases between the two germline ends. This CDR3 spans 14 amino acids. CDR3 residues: CASSNSPPGVGYTF. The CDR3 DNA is TGTGCCAGCAGCAACTCCCCCCCAGGGGTTGGCTACACCTTC.

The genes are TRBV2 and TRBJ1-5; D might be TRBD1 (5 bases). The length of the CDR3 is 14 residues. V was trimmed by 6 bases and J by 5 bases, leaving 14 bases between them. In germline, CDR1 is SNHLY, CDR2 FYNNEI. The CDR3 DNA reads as TGTGCCAGCAGATTAACACCAGGGTATCAGCCCCAGCATTTT. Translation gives CASRLTPGYQPQHF.

The CDR3 reads CASSDRDSRGVDEQFF. CDR3 sequence (DNA): TGTGCCAGCAGCGACCGGGACTCGCGGGGGGTCGATGAGCAGTTCTTC. The V call is TRBV9, the J call TRBJ2-1; 8 nucleotides agree with TRBD2. After removal of 3 bases from V and 8 bases from J, the junction contained 13 bases not matched to a gene. This CDR3 comprises 16 residues. Germline CDR1 reads SGDLS; CDR2 reads YYNGEE.

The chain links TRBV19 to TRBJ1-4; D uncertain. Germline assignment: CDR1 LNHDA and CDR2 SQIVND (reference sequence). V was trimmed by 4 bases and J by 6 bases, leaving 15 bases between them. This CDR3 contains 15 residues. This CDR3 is CASSKNEGGYEKLFF. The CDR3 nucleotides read TGTGCCAGTAGTAAAAACGAAGGCGGGTATGAAAAACTGTTTTTT.

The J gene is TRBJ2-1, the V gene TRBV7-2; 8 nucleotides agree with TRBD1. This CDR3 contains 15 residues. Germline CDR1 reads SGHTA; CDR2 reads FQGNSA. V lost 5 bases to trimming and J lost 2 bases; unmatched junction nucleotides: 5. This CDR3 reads CASSGGQVAYNEQFF. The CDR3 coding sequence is TGTGCCAGCAGCGGGGGACAGGTCGCCTACAATGAGCAGTTCTTC.

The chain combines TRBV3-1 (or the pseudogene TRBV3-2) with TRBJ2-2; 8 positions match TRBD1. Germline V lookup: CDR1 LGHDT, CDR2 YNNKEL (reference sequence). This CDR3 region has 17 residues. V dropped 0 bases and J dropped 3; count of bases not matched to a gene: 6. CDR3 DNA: TGTGCCAGCAGCCAAGACTCCGGACAGGGTTACACCGGGGAGCTGTTTTTT. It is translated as CASSQDSGQGYTGELFF.

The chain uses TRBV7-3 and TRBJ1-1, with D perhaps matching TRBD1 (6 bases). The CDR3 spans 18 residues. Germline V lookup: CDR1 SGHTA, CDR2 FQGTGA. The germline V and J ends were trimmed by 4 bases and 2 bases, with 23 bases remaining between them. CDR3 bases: TGTGCCAGCAGCTCACGGAGTCGGGGGCCGGGGCCAAACACTGAAGCTTTCTTT. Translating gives CASSSRSRGPGPNTEAFF. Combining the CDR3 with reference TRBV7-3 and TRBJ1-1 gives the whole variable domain GAGVSQTPSNKVTEKGKYVELRCDPISGHTALYWYRQSLGQGPEFLIYFQGTGAADDSGLPNDRFFAVRPEGSVSTLKIQRTERGDSAVYLCASSSRSRGPGPNTEAFFGQGTRLTVV.

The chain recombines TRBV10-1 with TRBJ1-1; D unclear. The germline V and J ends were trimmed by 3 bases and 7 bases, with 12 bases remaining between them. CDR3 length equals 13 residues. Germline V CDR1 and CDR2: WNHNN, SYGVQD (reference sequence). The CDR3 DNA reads TGCGCCAGCAGTGAAGCCACGGGTGATGAAGCTTTCTTT. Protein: CASSEATGDEAFF.

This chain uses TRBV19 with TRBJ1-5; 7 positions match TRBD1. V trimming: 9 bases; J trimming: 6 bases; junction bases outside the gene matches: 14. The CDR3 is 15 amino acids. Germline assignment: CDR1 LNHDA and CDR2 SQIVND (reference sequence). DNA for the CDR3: TGTGCCAGCTCCATCCGGACAGGTTCTTTTCAGCCCCAGCATTTT. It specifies CASSIRTGSFQPQHF.

CDR3 sequence reads: CASSPQVTPGGYTF. The CDR3 coding sequence is TGCGCCAGCAGCCCACAGGTCACTCCAGGTGGCTACACCTTC. V is TRBV5-1 and J is TRBJ1-2, with a weak D call TRBD1 (5 bases). With 4 bases removed from V and 7 bases from J, the gap between germline ends came to 17 bases. CDR1 is SGHRS, CDR2 YFSETQ, per germline. The CDR3 has 14 amino acids.

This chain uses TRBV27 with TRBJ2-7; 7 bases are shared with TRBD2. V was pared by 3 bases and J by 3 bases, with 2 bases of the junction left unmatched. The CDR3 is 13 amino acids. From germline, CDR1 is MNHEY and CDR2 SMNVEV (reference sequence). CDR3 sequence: CASSFTGGYEQYF. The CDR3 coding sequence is TGTGCCAGCAGTTTCACGGGGGGCTACGAGCAGTACTTC.

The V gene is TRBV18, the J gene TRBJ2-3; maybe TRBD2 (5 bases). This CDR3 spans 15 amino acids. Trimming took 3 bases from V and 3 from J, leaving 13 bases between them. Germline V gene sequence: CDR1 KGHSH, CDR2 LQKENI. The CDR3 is CASSPPNGMTDTQYF. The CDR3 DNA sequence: TGTGCCAGCTCACCCCCTAACGGGATGACAGATACGCAGTATTTT.

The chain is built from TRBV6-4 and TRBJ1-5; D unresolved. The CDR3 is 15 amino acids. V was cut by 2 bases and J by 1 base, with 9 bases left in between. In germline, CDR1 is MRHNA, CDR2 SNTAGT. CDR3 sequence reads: CASSDLRGSNQPQHF. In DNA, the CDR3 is TGTGCCAGCAGTGACCTCAGAGGGAGCAATCAGCCCCAGCATTTT.

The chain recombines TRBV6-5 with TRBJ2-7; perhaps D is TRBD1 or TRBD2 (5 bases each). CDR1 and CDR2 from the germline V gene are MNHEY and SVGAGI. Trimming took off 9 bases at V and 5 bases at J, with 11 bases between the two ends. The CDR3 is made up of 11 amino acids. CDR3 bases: TGTGCCAGTACTAGGGGTGACGAGCAGTACTTC. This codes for CASTRGDEQYF.

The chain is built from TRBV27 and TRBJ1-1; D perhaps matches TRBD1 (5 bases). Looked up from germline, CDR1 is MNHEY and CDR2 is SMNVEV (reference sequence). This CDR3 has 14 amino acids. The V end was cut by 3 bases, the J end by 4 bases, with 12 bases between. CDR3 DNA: TGTGCCAGCAGTTTCCGGCAGGGTGGCACTGAAGCTTTCTTT. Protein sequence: CASSFRQGGTEAFF.